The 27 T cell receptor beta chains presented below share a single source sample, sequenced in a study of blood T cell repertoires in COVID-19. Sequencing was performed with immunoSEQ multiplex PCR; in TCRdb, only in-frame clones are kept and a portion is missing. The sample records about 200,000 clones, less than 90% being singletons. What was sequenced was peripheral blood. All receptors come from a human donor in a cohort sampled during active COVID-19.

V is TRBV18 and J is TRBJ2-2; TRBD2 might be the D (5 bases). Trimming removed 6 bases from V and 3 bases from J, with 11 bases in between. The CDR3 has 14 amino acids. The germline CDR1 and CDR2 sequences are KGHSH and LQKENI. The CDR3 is CASSLWTDTGELFF. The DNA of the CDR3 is TGTGCCAGCTCGCTTTGGACTGACACCGGGGAGCTGTTTTTT.

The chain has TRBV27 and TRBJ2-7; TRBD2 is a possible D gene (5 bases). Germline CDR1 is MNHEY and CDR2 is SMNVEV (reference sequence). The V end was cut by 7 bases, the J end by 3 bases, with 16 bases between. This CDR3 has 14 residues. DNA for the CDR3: TGTGCCAGCACCCCACGGAGCGGTCGCTACGAGCAGTACTTC. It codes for CASTPRSGRYEQYF.

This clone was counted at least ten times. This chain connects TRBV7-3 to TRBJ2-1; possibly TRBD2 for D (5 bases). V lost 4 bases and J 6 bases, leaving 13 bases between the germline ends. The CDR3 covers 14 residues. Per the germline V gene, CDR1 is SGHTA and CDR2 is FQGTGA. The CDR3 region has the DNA TGTGCCAGCAGCTACGAGGGCCCCCCCAATGAGCAGTTCTTC. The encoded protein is CASSYEGPPNEQFF. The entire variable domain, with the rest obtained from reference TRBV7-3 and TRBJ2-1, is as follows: GAGVSQTPSNKVTEKGKYVELRCDPISGHTALYWYRQSLGQGPEFLIYFQGTGAADDSGLPNDRFFAVRPEGSVSTLKIQRTERGDSAVYLCASSYEGPPNEQFFGPGTRLTVL.

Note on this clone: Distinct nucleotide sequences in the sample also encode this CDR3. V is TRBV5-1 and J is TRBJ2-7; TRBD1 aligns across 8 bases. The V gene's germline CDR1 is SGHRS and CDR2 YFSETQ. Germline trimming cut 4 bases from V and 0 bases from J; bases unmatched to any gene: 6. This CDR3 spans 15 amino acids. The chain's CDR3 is CASSPRQGPSYEQYF. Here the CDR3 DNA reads TGCGCCAGCAGCCCAAGACAGGGGCCCTCCTACGAGCAGTACTTC.

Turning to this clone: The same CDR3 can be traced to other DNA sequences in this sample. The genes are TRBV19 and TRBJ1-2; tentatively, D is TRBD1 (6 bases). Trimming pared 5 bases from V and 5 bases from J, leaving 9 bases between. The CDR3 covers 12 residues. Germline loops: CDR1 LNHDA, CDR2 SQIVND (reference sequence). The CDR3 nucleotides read TGTGCCAGTAGTGCACAGGGATATGGCTACACCTTC. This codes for CASSAQGYGYTF.

CDR3 in amino acids: CSVPQFQPQHF. The CDR3 DNA follows: TGCAGCGTGCCACAGTTCCAGCCCCAGCATTTT. The V gene is TRBV29-1, the J gene TRBJ1-5; D gene ambiguous. The V end was cut by 6 bases, the J end by 7 bases, with 10 bases between. Germline V CDR1 and CDR2: SQVTM, ANQGSEA. The CDR3 has 11 amino acids. Combining the CDR3 with reference TRBV29-1 and TRBJ1-5 gives the whole variable domain SAVISQKPSRDICQRGTSLTIQCQVDSQVTMMFWYRQQPGQSLTLIATANQGSEATYESGFVIDKFPISRPNLTFSTLTVSNMSPEDSSIYLCSVPQFQPQHFGDGTRLSIL.

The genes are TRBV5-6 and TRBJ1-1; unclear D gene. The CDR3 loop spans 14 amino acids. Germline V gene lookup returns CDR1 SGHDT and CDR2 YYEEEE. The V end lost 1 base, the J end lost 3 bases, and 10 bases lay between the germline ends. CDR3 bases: TGTGCCAGCAGCTTGTTGGAGAGGTACACTGAAGCTTTCTTT. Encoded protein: CASSLLERYTEAFF.

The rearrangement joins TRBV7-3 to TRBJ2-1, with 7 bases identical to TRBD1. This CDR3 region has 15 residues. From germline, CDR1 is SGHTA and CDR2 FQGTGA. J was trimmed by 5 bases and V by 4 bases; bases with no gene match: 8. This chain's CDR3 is CASSSGQAWDNEQFF. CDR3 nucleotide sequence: TGTGCCAGCAGCTCAGGACAGGCGTGGGACAATGAGCAGTTCTTC.

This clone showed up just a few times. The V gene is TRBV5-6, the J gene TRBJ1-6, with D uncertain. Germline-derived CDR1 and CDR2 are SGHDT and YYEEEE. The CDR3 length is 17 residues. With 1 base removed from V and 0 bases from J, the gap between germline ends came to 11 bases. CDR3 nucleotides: TGTGCCAGCAGCTTGTGGTCCCTTAGCTCCTATAATTCACCCCTCCACTTT. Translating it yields CASSLWSLSSYNSPLHF.

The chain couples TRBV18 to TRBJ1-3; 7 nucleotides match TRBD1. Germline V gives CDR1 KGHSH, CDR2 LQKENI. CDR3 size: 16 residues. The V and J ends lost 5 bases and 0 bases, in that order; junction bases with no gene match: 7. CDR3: CASSAQGRSSGNTIYF. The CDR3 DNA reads TGTGCCAGCTCAGCACAGGGGCGAAGCTCTGGAAACACCATATATTTT.

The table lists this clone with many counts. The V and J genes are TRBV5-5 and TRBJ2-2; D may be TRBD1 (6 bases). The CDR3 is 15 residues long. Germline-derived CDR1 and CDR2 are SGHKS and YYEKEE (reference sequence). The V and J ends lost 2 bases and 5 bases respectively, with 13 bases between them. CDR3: CASSFFPQGTGELFF. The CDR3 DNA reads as TGTGCCAGCAGCTTTTTTCCACAGGGAACCGGGGAGCTGTTTTTT.

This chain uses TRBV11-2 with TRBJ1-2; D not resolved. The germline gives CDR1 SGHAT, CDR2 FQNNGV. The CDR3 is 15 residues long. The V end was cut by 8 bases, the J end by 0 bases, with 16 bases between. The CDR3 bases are TGTGCCAGCTCCCCCCTGCGCACGCCTAACTATGGCTACACCTTC. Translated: CASSPLRTPNYGYTF. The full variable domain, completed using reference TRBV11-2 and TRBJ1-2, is EAGVAQSPRYKIIEKRQSVAFWCNPISGHATLYWYQQILGQGPKLLIQFQNNGVVDDSQLPKDRFSAERLKGVDSTLKIQPAKLEDSAVYLCASSPLRTPNYGYTFGSGTRLTVV.

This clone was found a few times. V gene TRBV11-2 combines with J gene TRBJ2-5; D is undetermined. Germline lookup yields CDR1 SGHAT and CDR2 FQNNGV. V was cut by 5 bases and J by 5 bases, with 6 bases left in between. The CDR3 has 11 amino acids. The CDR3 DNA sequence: TGTGCCAGCAGCAATACTGAGACCCAGTACTTC. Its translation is CASSNTETQYF.

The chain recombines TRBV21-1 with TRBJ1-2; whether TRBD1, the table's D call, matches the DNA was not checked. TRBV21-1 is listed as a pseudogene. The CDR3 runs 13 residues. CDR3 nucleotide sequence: TGTGCCAGCAAGGACAGGCGTACCTATGGCTACACCTTC. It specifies CASKDRRTYGYTF.

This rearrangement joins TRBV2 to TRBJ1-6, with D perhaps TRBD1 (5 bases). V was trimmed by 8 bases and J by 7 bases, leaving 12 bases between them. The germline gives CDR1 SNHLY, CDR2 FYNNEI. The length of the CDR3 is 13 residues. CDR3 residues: CASEGGENSPLHF. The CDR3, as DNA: TGTGCCAGCGAGGGAGGGGAGAATTCACCCCTCCACTTT.

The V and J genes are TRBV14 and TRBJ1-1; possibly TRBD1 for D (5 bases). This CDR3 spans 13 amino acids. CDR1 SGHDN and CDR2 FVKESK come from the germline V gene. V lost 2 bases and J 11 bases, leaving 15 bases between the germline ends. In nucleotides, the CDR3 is TGTGCCAGCAGCCAACATTCAGGGCAGGATGCTTTCTTT. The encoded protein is CASSQHSGQDAFF. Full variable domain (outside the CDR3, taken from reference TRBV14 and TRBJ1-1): EAGVTQFPSHSVIEKGQTVTLRCDPISGHDNLYWYRRVMGKEIKFLLHFVKESKQDESGMPNNRFLAERTGGTYSTLKVQPAELEDSGVYFCASSQHSGQDAFFGQGTRLTVV.

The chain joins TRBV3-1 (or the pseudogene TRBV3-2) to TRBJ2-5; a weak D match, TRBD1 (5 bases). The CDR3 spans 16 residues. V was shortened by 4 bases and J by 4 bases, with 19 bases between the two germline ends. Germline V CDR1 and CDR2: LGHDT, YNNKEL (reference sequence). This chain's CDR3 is CASSPRQGRATETQYF. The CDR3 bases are TGTGCCAGCAGCCCCCGGCAGGGTAGAGCTACAGAGACCCAGTACTTC.

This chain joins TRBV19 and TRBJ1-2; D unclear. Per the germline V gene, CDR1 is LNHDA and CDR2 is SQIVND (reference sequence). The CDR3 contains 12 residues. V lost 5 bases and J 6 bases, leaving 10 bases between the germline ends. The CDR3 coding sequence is TGTGCCAGTAGTGCCACGAGGCATGGCTACACCTTC. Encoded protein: CASSATRHGYTF.

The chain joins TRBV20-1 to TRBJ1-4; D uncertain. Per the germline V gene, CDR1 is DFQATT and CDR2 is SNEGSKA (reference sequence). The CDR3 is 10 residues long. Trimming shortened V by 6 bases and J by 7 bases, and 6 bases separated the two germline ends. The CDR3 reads CSALSEKLFF. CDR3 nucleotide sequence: TGCAGTGCCCTGAGTGAAAAACTGTTTTTT.

The CDR3 coding sequence is TGTGCCAGCAGTGAAGTTTTGTCTAGCGGGGCCAATGAGCAGTTCTTC. Translation: CASSEVLSSGANEQFF. This rearrangement joins TRBV6-1 to TRBJ2-1; 9 nucleotides line up with TRBD2. Germline V CDR1 and CDR2: MNHNS, SASEGT. The CDR3 runs to 16 residues. V shed 1 base and J 6 bases; nucleotides not matched to a gene: 7.

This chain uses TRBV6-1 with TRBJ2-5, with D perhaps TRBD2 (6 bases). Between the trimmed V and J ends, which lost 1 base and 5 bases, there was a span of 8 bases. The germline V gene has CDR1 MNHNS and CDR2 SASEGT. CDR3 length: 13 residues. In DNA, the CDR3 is TGTGCCAGCAGTGAAGTCGGGGGTGAGACCCAGTACTTC. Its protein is CASSEVGGETQYF.

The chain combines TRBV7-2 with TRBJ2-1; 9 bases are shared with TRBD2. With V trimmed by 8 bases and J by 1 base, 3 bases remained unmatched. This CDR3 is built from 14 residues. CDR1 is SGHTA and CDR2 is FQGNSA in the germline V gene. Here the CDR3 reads CASLRGGSYNEQFF. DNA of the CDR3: TGTGCCAGCCTGCGGGGGGGGTCCTACAATGAGCAGTTCTTC.

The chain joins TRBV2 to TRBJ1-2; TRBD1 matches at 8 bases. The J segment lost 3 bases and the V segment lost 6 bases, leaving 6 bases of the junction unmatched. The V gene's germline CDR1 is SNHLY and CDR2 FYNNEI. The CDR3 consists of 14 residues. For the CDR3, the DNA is TGTGCCAGCAGGACAGGGGCAGGTGACTATGGCTACACCTTC. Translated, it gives CASRTGAGDYGYTF.

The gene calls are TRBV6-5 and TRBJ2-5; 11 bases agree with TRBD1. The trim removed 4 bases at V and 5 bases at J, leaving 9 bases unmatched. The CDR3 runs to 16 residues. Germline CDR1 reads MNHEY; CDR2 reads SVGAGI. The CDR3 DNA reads TGTGCCAGCAGTTCCCGGGACAGGGGGAATAGGGAGACCCAGTACTTC. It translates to CASSSRDRGNRETQYF.

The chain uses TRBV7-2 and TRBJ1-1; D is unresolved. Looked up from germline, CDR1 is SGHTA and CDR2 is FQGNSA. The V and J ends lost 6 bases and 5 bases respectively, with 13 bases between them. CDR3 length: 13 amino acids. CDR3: CASSLSGLTEAFF. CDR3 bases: TGTGCCAGCAGTCTCTCAGGTTTGACTGAAGCTTTCTTT.

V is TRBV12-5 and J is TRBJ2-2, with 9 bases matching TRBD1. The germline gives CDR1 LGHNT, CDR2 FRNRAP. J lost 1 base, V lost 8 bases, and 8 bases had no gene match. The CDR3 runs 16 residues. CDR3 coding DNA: TGTGCTAGTTTGGGGGGACAGGGATGGAACACCGGGGAGCTGTTTTTT. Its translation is CASLGGQGWNTGELFF.

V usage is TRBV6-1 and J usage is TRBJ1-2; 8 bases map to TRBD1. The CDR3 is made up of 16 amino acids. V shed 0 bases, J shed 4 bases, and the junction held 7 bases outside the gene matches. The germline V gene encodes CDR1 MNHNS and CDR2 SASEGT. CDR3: CASSEAHRGASYGYTF. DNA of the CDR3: TGTGCCAGCAGTGAAGCGCACAGGGGGGCCTCCTATGGCTACACCTTC.